These 19 T cell receptor beta chains came from one sample sequenced in a study of T cells in women clearing cervical HPV infection. TCRdb keeps only in-frame clones here, not all; method: immunoSEQ multiplex PCR. The sample table includes 23,000 or so clones. The specimen was blood buffy coat. These receptors all stem from a woman between 18 and 69 years old with a cervical HPV16 infection that either progressed to CIN3+ or cleared (not recorded which).

In the case of this clone: The CDR3 end falls 3 residues outside the read, so it is completed with the germline J gene. This sequence joins TRBV7-9 and TRBJ1-1, with unresolved D. Trimming removed 2 bases at V and 3 bases at J, with 7 bases between. Germline V lookup: CDR1 SEHNR, CDR2 FQNEAQ (reference sequence). The CDR3 consists of 13 residues. The chain's CDR3 is CASSLPPDTEAFF. The sequenced CDR3 bases are TGTGCCAGCAGCTTACCTCCGGACACTGAA.

As to this clone: Sequencing ends 3 residues short of the CDR3 end; the germline J gene provides the rest. The chain carries TRBV29-1 and TRBJ1-2, with a weak D call TRBD1 (6 bases). The CDR3 has 13 residues. The germline V gene has CDR1 SQVTM and CDR2 ANQGSEA. V shed 2 bases and J shed 6 bases, with 13 bases lying between them. The CDR3 DNA, read in part, is TGCAGCGTTGAACAGGGGAGGGGTAATGGC. This gives the protein CSVEQGRGNG. The full-length CDR3 reads as CSVEQGRGNGYTF. Combining the CDR3 with reference TRBV29-1 and TRBJ1-2 gives the whole variable domain SAVISQKPSRDICQRGTSLTIQCQVDSQVTMMFWYRQQPGQSLTLIATANQGSEATYESGFVIDKFPISRPNLTFSTLTVSNMSPEDSSIYLCSVEQGRGNGYTFGSGTRLTVV.

Comments on this clone: The read gets to within 3 residues of the CDR3 end, and the germline J gene fills in the rest. This rearrangement joins TRBV6-2 or TRBV6-3 to TRBJ2-1; the D gene is possibly TRBD1 (6 bases). Per the germline V gene, CDR1 is MNHEY and CDR2 is SVGEGT. Trimming left V 8 bases short and J 0 bases short, with 11 bases between. The CDR3 totals 14 residues. The CDR3 bases that were read are TGTGCCAGCCATCAGGGGAGCTCCTACAATGAG. It is translated as CASHQGSSYNE. The whole CDR3 sequence reads CASHQGSSYNEQFF.

Concerning this clone: The read terminates 3 residues before the CDR3 end, so the remaining end is supplied by the germline J gene. V usage is TRBV20-1 and J usage is TRBJ2-4; D might be TRBD1 or TRBD2, each matching 5 bases. The CDR3 consists of 15 residues. Germline CDR1 and CDR2: DFQATT and SNEGSKA (reference sequence). Trimming shortened V by 1 base and J by 1 base, and 11 bases separated the two germline ends. CDR3 protein: CSARADRGAKNIQYF. The sequenced CDR3 bases are TGCAGTGCTAGAGCCGACAGAGGGGCCAAAAACATT.

This clone is deemed medium-sized by its frequency. Read coverage stops 3 residues before the CDR3 terminus; the germline J gene supplies the remainder. The chain couples TRBV5-1 to TRBJ1-6; 7 bases are shared with TRBD1. In germline, CDR1 is SGHRS, CDR2 YFSETQ. This CDR3 is 15 amino acids long. Trimming at V came to 0 bases and at J to 7 bases, leaving 4 bases not matched to a gene. The CDR3 protein is CASSLAGGENSPLHF. The part of the CDR3 DNA that was read is TGCGCCAGCAGCTTGGCAGGGGGTGAAAATTCACCC.

CDR3 DNA (partial): TGTGCCAGCAGAATCGGGACTAGCGGAACGCAAGAGACC. Protein product: CASRIGTSGTQET. From start to end, the CDR3 is CASRIGTSGTQETQYF. This chain uses TRBV6-2 or TRBV6-3 with TRBJ2-5, with 11 bases fitting TRBD2. The CDR3 end falls 3 residues outside the read, so it is completed with the germline J gene. Looked up from germline, CDR1 is MNHEY and CDR2 is SVGEGT. J was trimmed by 2 bases and V by 6 bases; bases with no gene match: 8. There are 16 residues in the CDR3.

As to this clone: The CDR3 goes on 3 residues after the read ends, and that part is filled in from the germline J gene. The chain uses TRBV28 and TRBJ2-7; no clear D gene. This CDR3 spans 12 amino acids. V lost 10 bases to trimming and J lost 2 bases, with 12 bases between them. Looked up from germline, CDR1 is MDHEN and CDR2 is SYDVKM. The CDR3 sequence is CATAATPYEQYF. Incomplete CDR3 DNA: TGTGCCACCGCTGCGACTCCCTACGAG. Together with reference TRBV28 and TRBJ2-7, the CDR3 gives the full variable domain: DVKVTQSSRYLVKRTGEKVFLECVQDMDHENMFWYRQDPGLGLRLIYFSYDVKMKEKGDIPEGYSVSREKKERFSLILESASTNQTSMYLCATAATPYEQYFGPGTRLTVT.

To note about this clone: Read sequence stops 3 residues before the CDR3 end, and the germline J gene provides the missing end. The rearrangement links TRBV18 to TRBJ2-3, with 8 bases aligning to TRBD1. This CDR3 comprises 16 residues. In germline, CDR1 is KGHSH, CDR2 LQKENI. Incomplete CDR3 DNA: TGTGCCAGCTCACCTCAGGGGGCCTTGGGAAAAGAGGCG. The encoded protein is CASSPQGALGKEA. In full, the CDR3 is CASSPQGALGKEAQYF.

As concerns this clone: Coverage ceases 3 residues before the CDR3 finishes, and the germline J gene fills in the end. This chain joins TRBV28 and TRBJ2-7, with 7 bases fitting TRBD1. The CDR3 contains 15 residues. V trimming: 8 bases; J trimming: 2 bases; junction bases outside the gene matches: 12. The V gene's germline CDR1 is MDHEN and CDR2 SYDVKM. The sequenced part of the CDR3 DNA is TGTGCCAGCGGTCAGTTTCTGGGACAGACCTACGAG. Translation: CASGQFLGQTYE. The complete CDR3 reads CASGQFLGQTYEQYF.

Concerning this clone: The read terminates 3 residues ahead of where the CDR3 ends, so the germline J gene completes it. The chain recombines TRBV19 with TRBJ2-1, with a tentative D call TRBD2 (6 bases). This CDR3 is built from 15 residues. The V gene lost 7 bases and the J gene lost 0 bases, with 13 bases spanning the gap. Per germline, CDR1 LNHDA and CDR2 SQIVND (reference sequence). The CDR3 region is CASKEGPSSYNEQFF. The CDR3 DNA, read in part, is TGTGCCAGTAAGGAGGGGCCGAGCTCCTACAATGAG.

Details on this clone: Read data end 3 residues before the CDR3 end; the end is taken from the germline J gene. The chain joins TRBV20-1 to TRBJ2-1, with D perhaps matching TRBD1 (6 bases). Germline V lookup: CDR1 DFQATT, CDR2 SNEGSKA (reference sequence). The CDR3 contains 14 residues. V was clipped by 3 bases and J by 1 base, with 10 bases between them. The covered CDR3 bases are TGCAGTGCTAGGATACAGGGATCCTACAATGAG. Translation: CSARIQGSYNE. The CDR3 as a whole reads CSARIQGSYNEQFF.

As for this clone: Coverage ceases 3 residues before the CDR3 finishes, and the germline J gene fills in the end. V and J are TRBV19 and TRBJ2-1; D not certain. Trimming took off 4 bases at V and 2 bases at J, with 6 bases between the two ends. Germline CDR1 and CDR2: LNHDA and SQIVND (reference sequence). This CDR3 has 13 amino acids. Partial CDR3 DNA: TGTGCCAGTAGTAGTAGCCCCTACAATGAG. Protein sequence: CASSSSPYNE. In full, the CDR3 reads CASSSSPYNEQFF.

CDR3 amino acids: CASSSEQGMATGELFF. Incomplete CDR3 DNA: TGTGCCAGCAGCTCCGAACAGGGGATGGCGACCGGGGAG. The V call is TRBV5-4, the J call TRBJ2-2; 7 nucleotides match TRBD1. Coverage ceases 3 residues before the CDR3 finishes, and the germline J gene fills in the end. The trim removed 3 bases at V and 5 bases at J, leaving 10 bases unmatched. Germline V gene lookup returns CDR1 SGHNT and CDR2 YYREEE (reference sequence). There are 16 residues in the CDR3.

Incomplete CDR3 DNA: TGCGCCAGCAGCTTGTACGCGGGGGTAAATACCGGGGAG. Translated: CASSLYAGVNTGE. The whole CDR3 protein is CASSLYAGVNTGELFF. The gene calls are TRBV5-1 and TRBJ2-2, with 7 bases that match TRBD2. The CDR3 end lies 3 residues beyond the end of the read and is filled in from the germline J gene. The CDR3 has 16 residues. Germline lookup yields CDR1 SGHRS and CDR2 YFSETQ. V was clipped by 1 base and J by 5 bases; unmatched bases: 8.

Turning to this clone: Read coverage stops 3 residues before the CDR3 terminus; the germline J gene supplies the remainder. This chain joins TRBV5-4 and TRBJ2-1; 9 bases are a match to TRBD1. Germline trimming cut 0 bases from V and 7 bases from J; bases unmatched to any gene: 2. The germline V gene has CDR1 SGHNT and CDR2 YYREEE (reference sequence). CDR3 size: 14 residues. The DNA read from the CDR3 is TGTGCCAGCAGCTTGGCCGGGACAGGGAATGAG. This encodes CASSLAGTGNE. The full CDR3 reads CASSLAGTGNEQFF.

In regard to this clone: The CDR3 end is not reached by the read, which stops 3 residues before it; the germline J gene fills it in. This chain uses TRBV11-2 with TRBJ1-4, with D perhaps TRBD1 (5 bases). V was shortened by 0 bases and J by 2 bases, with 7 bases between the two germline ends. The germline V gene has CDR1 SGHAT and CDR2 FQNNGV. The length of the CDR3 is 15 residues. The CDR3 here is CASSLDRVTNEKLFF. The covered CDR3 bases are TGTGCCAGCAGCTTAGACAGGGTGACTAATGAAAAA.

In the case of this clone: The read is 3 residues too short to cover the CDR3 end, so that end is filled in from the germline J gene. This rearrangement joins TRBV6-1 to TRBJ2-3; TRBD2 might be the D (6 bases). The CDR3 totals 13 residues. V lost 4 bases and J lost 4, with 9 bases in between. Germline V CDR1 and CDR2: MNHNS, SASEGT. CDR3 protein: CASSARRADTQYF. The part of the CDR3 DNA that was read is TGTGCCAGCAGTGCCCGGAGGGCAGATACG.

For this clone: Read sequence stops 3 residues before the CDR3 end, and the germline J gene provides the missing end. The chain employs TRBV28 and TRBJ1-5; D is unresolved. CDR3 length: 18 residues. CDR1 is MDHEN, CDR2 SYDVKM, per germline. V was pared by 2 bases and J by 3 bases, with 20 bases between. The part of the CDR3 DNA that was read is TGTGCCAGCAGTTTAGAAGGTGCGGTCGTCGGGTCCAATCAGCCC. Its translation is CASSLEGAVVGSNQP. The CDR3 in its entirety is CASSLEGAVVGSNQPQHF.

As for this clone: The CDR3 end falls 3 residues outside the read, so it is completed with the germline J gene. V usage is TRBV18 and J usage is TRBJ1-2, with 8 bases matching TRBD1. Trimming at V came to 1 base and at J to 7 bases, leaving 5 bases not matched to a gene. The CDR3 runs 14 residues. Germline V CDR1 and CDR2: KGHSH, LQKENI. The part of the CDR3 DNA that was read is TGTGCCAGCTCACCACAGGACAGGGAAGGTGGC. Encoded protein: CASSPQDREGG. The CDR3 reads in full as CASSPQDREGGYTF.